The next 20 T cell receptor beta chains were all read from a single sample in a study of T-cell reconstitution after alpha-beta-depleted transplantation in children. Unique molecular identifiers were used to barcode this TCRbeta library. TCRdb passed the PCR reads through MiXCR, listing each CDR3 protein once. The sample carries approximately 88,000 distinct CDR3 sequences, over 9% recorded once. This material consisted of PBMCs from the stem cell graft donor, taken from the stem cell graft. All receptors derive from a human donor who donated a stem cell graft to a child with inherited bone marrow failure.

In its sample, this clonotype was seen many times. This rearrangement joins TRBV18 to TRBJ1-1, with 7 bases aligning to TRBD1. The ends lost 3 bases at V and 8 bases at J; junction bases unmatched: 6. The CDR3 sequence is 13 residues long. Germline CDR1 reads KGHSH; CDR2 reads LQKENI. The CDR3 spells CASSPLQGNEAFF. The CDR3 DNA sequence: TGTGCCAGCTCACCGTTACAGGGGAACGAAGCTTTCTTT.

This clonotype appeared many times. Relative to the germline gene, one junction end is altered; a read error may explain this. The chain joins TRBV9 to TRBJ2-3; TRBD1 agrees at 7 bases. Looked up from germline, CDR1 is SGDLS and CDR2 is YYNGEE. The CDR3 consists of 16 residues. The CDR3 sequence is CAISTLTGRLTDTQYF. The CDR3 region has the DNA TGTGCCATCAGCACCCTGACAGGGCGGCTTACAGATACGCAGTATTTT.

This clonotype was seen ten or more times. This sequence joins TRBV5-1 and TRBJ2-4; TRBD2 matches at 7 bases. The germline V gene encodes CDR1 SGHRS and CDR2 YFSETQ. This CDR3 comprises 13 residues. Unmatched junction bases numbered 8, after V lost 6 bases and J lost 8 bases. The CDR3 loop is CASMGGSSDIQYF. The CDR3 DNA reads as TGCGCCAGCATGGGGGGGAGCAGTGACATTCAGTACTTC. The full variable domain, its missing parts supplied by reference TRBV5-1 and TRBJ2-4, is KAGVTQTPRYLIKTRGQQVTLSCSPISGHRSVSWYQQTPGQGLQFLFEYFSETQRNKGNFPGRFSGRQFSNSRSEMNVSTLELGDSALYLCASMGGSSDIQYFGAGTRLSVL.

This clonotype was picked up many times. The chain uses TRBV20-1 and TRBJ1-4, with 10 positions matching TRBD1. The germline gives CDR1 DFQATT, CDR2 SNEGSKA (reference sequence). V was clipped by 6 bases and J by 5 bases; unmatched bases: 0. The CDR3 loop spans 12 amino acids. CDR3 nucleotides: TGCAGTGCGGGACAGGGGAATGAAAAACTGTTTTTT. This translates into CSAGQGNEKLFF.

CDR3 residues: CASDYRDYGYTF. CDR3 coding DNA: TGTGCCAGCGACTACAGAGACTATGGCTACACCTTC. V gene TRBV11-2 combines with J gene TRBJ1-2; D gene unclear. V was trimmed by 8 bases and J by 3 bases, leaving 10 bases between them. There are 12 residues in the CDR3. Germline assignment: CDR1 SGHAT and CDR2 FQNNGV.

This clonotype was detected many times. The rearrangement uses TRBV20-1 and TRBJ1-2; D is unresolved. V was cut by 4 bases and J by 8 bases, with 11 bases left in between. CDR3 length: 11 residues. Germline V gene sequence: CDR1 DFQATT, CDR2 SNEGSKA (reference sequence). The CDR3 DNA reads TGCAGTGCTACCGGGGTGGGAGGCTACACCTTC. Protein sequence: CSATGVGGYTF.

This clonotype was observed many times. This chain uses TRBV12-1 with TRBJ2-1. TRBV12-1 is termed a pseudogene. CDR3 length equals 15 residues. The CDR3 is CASRPTGSSYNEQFF. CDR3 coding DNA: TGTGCCAGCAGACCGACCGGGAGCTCCTACAATGAGCAGTTCTTC.

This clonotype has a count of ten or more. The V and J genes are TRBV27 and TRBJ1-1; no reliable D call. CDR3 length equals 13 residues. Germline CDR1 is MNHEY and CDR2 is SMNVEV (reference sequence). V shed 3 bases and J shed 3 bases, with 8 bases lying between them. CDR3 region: CASSLVVDTEAFF. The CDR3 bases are TGTGCCAGCAGTTTGGTGGTTGACACTGAAGCTTTCTTT.

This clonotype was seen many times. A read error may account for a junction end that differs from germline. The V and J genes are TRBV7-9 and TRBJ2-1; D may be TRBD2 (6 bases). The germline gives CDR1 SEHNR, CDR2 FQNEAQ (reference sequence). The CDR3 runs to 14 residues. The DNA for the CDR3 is TGTGCCAGCAGCATAGCGGTCCGCTACAATGAGCAGTTCTTC. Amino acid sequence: CASSIAVRYNEQFF.

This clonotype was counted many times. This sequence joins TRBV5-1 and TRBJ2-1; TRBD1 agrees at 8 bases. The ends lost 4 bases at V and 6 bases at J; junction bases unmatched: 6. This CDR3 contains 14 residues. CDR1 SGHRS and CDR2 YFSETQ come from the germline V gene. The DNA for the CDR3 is TGCGCCAGCAGCATAGGACAGGGTAGCAATGAGCAGTTCTTC. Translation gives CASSIGQGSNEQFF.

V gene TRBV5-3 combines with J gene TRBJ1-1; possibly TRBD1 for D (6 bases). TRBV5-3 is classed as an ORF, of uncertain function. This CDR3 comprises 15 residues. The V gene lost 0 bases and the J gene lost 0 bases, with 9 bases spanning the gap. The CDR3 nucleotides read TGTGCCAGAAGCTTGGGGACAGACATGAACACTGAAGCTTTCTTT. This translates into CARSLGTDMNTEAFF.

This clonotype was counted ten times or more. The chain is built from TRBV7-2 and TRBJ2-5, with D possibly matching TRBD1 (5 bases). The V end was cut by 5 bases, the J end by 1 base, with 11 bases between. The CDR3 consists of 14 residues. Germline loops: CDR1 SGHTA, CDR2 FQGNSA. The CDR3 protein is CASSRGQTQETQYF. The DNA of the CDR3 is TGTGCCAGCAGCCGTGGACAAACCCAAGAGACCCAGTACTTC.

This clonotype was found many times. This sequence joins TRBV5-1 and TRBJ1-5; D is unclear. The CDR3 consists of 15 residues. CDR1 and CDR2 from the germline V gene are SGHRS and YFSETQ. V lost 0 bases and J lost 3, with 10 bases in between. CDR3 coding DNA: TGCGCCAGCAGCTTGGGGGCAGTGCCCAATCAGCCCCAGCATTTT. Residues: CASSLGAVPNQPQHF.

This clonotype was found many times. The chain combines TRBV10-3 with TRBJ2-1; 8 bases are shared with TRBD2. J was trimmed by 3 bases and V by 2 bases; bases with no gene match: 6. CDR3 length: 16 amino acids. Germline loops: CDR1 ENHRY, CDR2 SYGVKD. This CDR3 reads CAISEISGDLYNEQFF. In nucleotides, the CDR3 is TGTGCCATCAGTGAGATTAGCGGGGACCTCTACAATGAGCAGTTCTTC.

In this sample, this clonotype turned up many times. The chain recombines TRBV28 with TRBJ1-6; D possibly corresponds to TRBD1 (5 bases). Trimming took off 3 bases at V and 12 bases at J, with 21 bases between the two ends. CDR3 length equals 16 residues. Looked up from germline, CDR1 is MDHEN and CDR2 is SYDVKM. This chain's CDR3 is CASSLAQALIGGPLHF. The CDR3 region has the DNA TGTGCCAGCAGTTTGGCACAGGCCCTAATTGGGGGACCCCTCCACTTT.

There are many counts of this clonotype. CDR3 loop: CASSLDPFNTEAFF. CDR3 bases: TGTGCCAGCAGCCTAGACCCGTTTAACACTGAAGCTTTCTTT. The V and J genes are TRBV9 and TRBJ1-1; D is ambiguous. Between the trimmed V and J ends, which lost 4 bases and 2 bases, there was a span of 12 bases. The CDR3 length is 14 residues. Germline V CDR1 and CDR2: SGDLS, YYNGEE.

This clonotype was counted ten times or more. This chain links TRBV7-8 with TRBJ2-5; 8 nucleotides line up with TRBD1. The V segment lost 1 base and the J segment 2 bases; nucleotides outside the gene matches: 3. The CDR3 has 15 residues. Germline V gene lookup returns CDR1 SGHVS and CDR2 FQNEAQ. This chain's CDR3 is CASSLGQGLQETQYF. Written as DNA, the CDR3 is TGTGCCAGCAGCTTAGGACAGGGGTTACAAGAGACCCAGTACTTC.

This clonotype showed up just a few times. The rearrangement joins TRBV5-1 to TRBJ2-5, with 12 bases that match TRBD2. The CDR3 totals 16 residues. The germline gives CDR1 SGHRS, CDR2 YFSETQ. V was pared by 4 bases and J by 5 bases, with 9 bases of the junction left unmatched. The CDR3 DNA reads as TGCGCCAGCAGCGGAAAGACTAGCGGGAGTGGGGAGACCCAGTACTTC. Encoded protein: CASSGKTSGSGETQYF.

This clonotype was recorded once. CDR3 protein: CASRLGLQETQYF. In DNA form, the CDR3 reads TGTGCCAGCAGACTGGGACTTCAAGAGACCCAGTACTTC. This chain joins TRBV12-3 or TRBV12-4 and TRBJ2-5; tentative D call: TRBD2 (6 bases). The CDR3 spans 13 residues. V lost 6 bases and J 2 bases, leaving 10 bases between the germline ends.

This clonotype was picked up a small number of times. The CDR3 loop reads CSVEEAGTAVSGANVLTF. The CDR3 DNA reads TGCAGCGTTGAAGAGGCGGGGACAGCCGTCTCTGGGGCCAACGTCCTGACTTTC. The genes are TRBV29-1 and TRBJ2-6; weak D call: TRBD1 (7 bases). This CDR3 has 18 residues. Germline CDR1 is SQVTM and CDR2 is ANQGSEA. V gave up 0 bases and J gave up 0 bases, with 15 bases separating them. Drawing the rest from reference TRBV29-1 and TRBJ2-6, the complete variable domain is SAVISQKPSRDICQRGTSLTIQCQVDSQVTMMFWYRQQPGQSLTLIATANQGSEATYESGFVIDKFPISRPNLTFSTLTVSNMSPEDSSIYLCSVEEAGTAVSGANVLTFGAGSRLTVL.